This T cell receptor (beta chain) stems from a study of blood T cell repertoires in COVID-19. Data came from immunoSEQ multiplex PCR; TCRdb stores just in-frame clones and leaves some out. The profile shows roughly 86,000 clones, approximately 85% of them singletons. V gave up 9 bases and J gave up 6 bases, with 27 bases separating them. From germline, CDR1 is MDHEN and CDR2 SYDVKM. The CDR3 is made up of 16 amino acids. This TCR was recovered from a woman of 80 years or more with COVID-19, enrolled during active disease. The V call is TRBV28, the J call TRBJ2-7; a possible D gene is TRBD2 (5 bases). Sequencing used peripheral blood. CDR3 sequence (DNA): TGTGCCAGTATCTCTTCGGGGAGACCCGAGGGCGGCGAGCAGTACTTC. The encoded protein is CASISSGRPEGGEQYF.